Included here is one TCR beta chain sequence, with context. This record belongs to a study of CD8+ T cells in alopecia areata. Extraction of RNA preceded its reverse transcription into cDNA, which served as the sequencing template. Measured with immunoSEQ multiplex PCR; TCRdb has only the in-frame clones, and not every one. The sample includes 10,000 to 15,000 clones, roughly 65% of them seen just once. The CDR3 extends over 14 amino acids. Trimming cost V 4 bases and J 3 bases; bases outside gene matches: 5. Germline-derived CDR1 and CDR2 are SGHRS and YFSETQ. Described treatment: oral pan-JAK inhibitor, 5-10 mg twice daily. Lesional scalp punch biopsies and peripheral blood came from alopecia areata patients.

V and J are TRBV5-1 and TRBJ2-7, with 9 bases fitting TRBD1. The receptor was derived from a human donor with alopecia areata. Sample: skin, taken at week 4, from a patient treated with tofacitinib. The CDR3 here is CASSGGQGFYEQYF. In DNA form, the CDR3 reads TGCGCCAGCAGCGGGGGACAGGGTTTCTACGAGCAGTACTTC.